Below, 17 T cell receptor beta chains from the same sample are listed, as sequenced in a study of OX40 agonist ivuxolimab in advanced cancers. Assay used: immunoSEQ multiplex PCR; TCRdb lists only in-frame clones, some missing. This table has around 46,000 clones, around 84% appearing once. The material was CD4+ or CD8+ T cells sorted from blood, obtained in a trial of the OX40 agonist ivuxolimab. The receptors derive from an adult with an advanced solid tumor such as melanoma, head and neck, liver or kidney cancer.

Note on this clone: This same CDR3 is encoded by further DNA sequences in the sample. The V and J genes are TRBV29-1 and TRBJ1-2, with D maybe TRBD1 (5 bases). This CDR3 spans 11 amino acids. V lost 4 bases, J lost 6 bases, and 9 bases lay in between. Per germline, CDR1 SQVTM and CDR2 ANQGSEA. CDR3 DNA sequence: TGCAGCGTTGCAGGGCTGGATGGCTACACCTTC. Translation: CSVAGLDGYTF.

The gene calls are TRBV28 and TRBJ2-6; 15 nucleotides agree with TRBD2. From germline, CDR1 is MDHEN and CDR2 SYDVKM. Trimming cost V 1 base and J 0 bases; bases outside gene matches: 4. There are 20 residues in the CDR3. Here the CDR3 DNA reads TGTGCCAGCAGTTTATACTGGACTAGCGGGGGGGCCTCTGGGGCCAACGTCCTGACTTTC. Protein product: CASSLYWTSGGASGANVLTF.

On this clone itself: This may be a read error, as it is one base from a much larger clone. The V and J genes are TRBV27 and TRBJ1-1; D is unresolved. The ends were cut back, 6 bases at V and 1 base at J, with 6 bases in the middle. CDR3 length: 12 residues. Germline V lookup: CDR1 MNHEY, CDR2 SMNVEV (reference sequence). DNA of the CDR3: TGTGCCAGCAGCTCAGGGAACACTGAAGCTTTCTTT. This sequence encodes CASSSGNTEAFF.

Only a few counts were recorded for this clone. The chain employs TRBV28 and TRBJ1-1, with D perhaps TRBD1 (6 bases). V was shortened by 3 bases and J by 3 bases, with 11 bases between the two germline ends. Germline V CDR1 and CDR2: MDHEN, SYDVKM. The CDR3 is 14 residues long. In DNA form, the CDR3 reads TGTGCCAGCAGTTTGTCAGGGGTCTACACTGAAGCTTTCTTT. Translating gives CASSLSGVYTEAFF. Variable domain in full (rest from reference TRBV28 and TRBJ1-1): DVKVTQSSRYLVKRTGEKVFLECVQDMDHENMFWYRQDPGLGLRLIYFSYDVKMKEKGDIPEGYSVSREKKERFSLILESASTNQTSMYLCASSLSGVYTEAFFGQGTRLTVV.

This chain links TRBV7-9 with TRBJ2-1, with 9 bases identical to TRBD1. The germline V gene has CDR1 SEHNR and CDR2 FQNEAQ (reference sequence). J was trimmed by 1 base and V by 10 bases; bases with no gene match: 11. The CDR3 is 16 amino acids. The CDR3 loop reads CATPGRGQGSYNEQFF. CDR3 in DNA: TGTGCCACGCCAGGGCGTGGACAGGGGTCCTACAATGAGCAGTTCTTC.

The chain recombines TRBV9 with TRBJ2-7; 9 bases line up with TRBD1. Looked up from germline, CDR1 is SGDLS and CDR2 is YYNGEE. V shed 4 bases, J shed 4 bases, and the junction held 9 bases outside the gene matches. This CDR3 is built from 15 residues. The CDR3 region is CASSTRTGALYEQYF. The CDR3 DNA reads TGTGCCAGCAGCACCCGGACAGGGGCCCTTTACGAGCAGTACTTC.

This clone was seen more than once but under ten times. This chain joins TRBV7-6 and TRBJ2-7; 9 bases are shared with TRBD1. V was pared by 5 bases and J by 2 bases, with 4 bases of the junction left unmatched. This CDR3 is built from 14 residues. CDR1 SGHVS and CDR2 FNYEAQ come from the germline V gene. CDR3 amino acids: CASSLGQGAYEQYF. CDR3 DNA sequence: TGTGCCAGCAGCCTGGGACAGGGAGCCTACGAGCAGTACTTC.

The V gene is TRBV27, the J gene TRBJ2-7; D is possibly TRBD2 (5 bases). The CDR3 length is 14 residues. From germline, CDR1 is MNHEY and CDR2 SMNVEV (reference sequence). V was pared by 3 bases and J by 1 base, with 10 bases between. The CDR3 coding sequence is TGTGCCAGCAGTTTGGGAGAGGGATCCTACGAGCAGTACTTC. Protein: CASSLGEGSYEQYF.

The V and J genes are TRBV28 and TRBJ1-5; unclear D gene. Looked up from germline, CDR1 is MDHEN and CDR2 is SYDVKM. V lost 2 bases to trimming and J lost 5 bases, with 7 bases between them. CDR3 length: 13 residues. The CDR3 here is CASSLTDYQPQHF. Here the CDR3 DNA reads TGTGCCAGCAGTTTAACGGATTATCAGCCCCAGCATTTT. Based on the CDR3 plus reference TRBV28 and TRBJ1-5, the full variable domain is DVKVTQSSRYLVKRTGEKVFLECVQDMDHENMFWYRQDPGLGLRLIYFSYDVKMKEKGDIPEGYSVSREKKERFSLILESASTNQTSMYLCASSLTDYQPQHFGDGTRLSIL.

This chain uses TRBV29-1 with TRBJ2-5, with 8 bases lining up with TRBD1. The CDR3 totals 12 residues. Germline loops: CDR1 SQVTM, CDR2 ANQGSEA. V dropped 5 bases and J dropped 5; count of bases not matched to a gene: 4. CDR3 in amino acids: CSVPDRAETQYF. The CDR3 DNA sequence: TGCAGCGTTCCGGACAGGGCGGAGACCCAGTACTTC.

The chain recombines TRBV5-4 with TRBJ2-5; the match to TRBD1 covers 11 bases. The CDR3 totals 16 residues. V shed 4 bases, J shed 5 bases, and the junction held 10 bases outside the gene matches. Germline V lookup: CDR1 SGHNT, CDR2 YYREEE (reference sequence). The CDR3 loop is CASSPSGQGAWETQYF. The CDR3 coding sequence is TGTGCCAGCAGCCCTTCTGGACAGGGGGCATGGGAGACCCAGTACTTC. Full variable domain (outside the CDR3, taken from reference TRBV5-4 and TRBJ2-5): ETGVTQSPTHLIKTRGQQVTLRCSSQSGHNTVSWYQQALGQGPQFIFQYYREEENGRGNFPPRFSGLQFPNYSSELNVNALELDDSALYLCASSPSGQGAWETQYFGPGTRLLVL.

This clone was found a few times. At the DNA level, this CDR3 is encoded by other sequences in the same sample as well. The rearrangement joins TRBV6-1 to TRBJ1-2; 8 bases agree with TRBD1. CDR1 MNHNS and CDR2 SASEGT come from the germline V gene. The CDR3 spans 15 residues. The trim removed 4 bases at V and 0 bases at J, leaving 4 bases unmatched. The chain's CDR3 is CASSVGQGPNYGYTF. The DNA for the CDR3 is TGTGCCAGCAGTGTCGGACAGGGACCTAACTATGGCTACACCTTC.

This chain connects TRBV2 to TRBJ1-1, with D possibly TRBD1 on 5 matching bases. The CDR3 loop spans 14 amino acids. Trimming took 3 bases from V and 0 from J, leaving 8 bases between them. Looked up from germline, CDR1 is SNHLY and CDR2 is FYNNEI. CDR3 coding DNA: TGTGCCAGCAGTGAGAGACAGATGAACACTGAAGCTTTCTTT. Translating gives CASSERQMNTEAFF.

This clone showed up just once. The rearrangement joins TRBV27 to TRBJ2-5; D remains ambiguous. CDR3 length: 12 amino acids. Looked up from germline, CDR1 is MNHEY and CDR2 is SMNVEV (reference sequence). V was pared by 0 bases and J by 5 bases, with 4 bases between. Here the CDR3 reads CASSLSGETQYF. The CDR3 bases are TGTGCCAGCAGTTTATCCGGTGAGACCCAGTACTTC.

This clone has a single count. The V call is TRBV6-5, the J call TRBJ2-1, with a weak D call TRBD2 (6 bases). The CDR3 contains 12 residues. CDR1 is MNHEY and CDR2 is SVGAGI in the germline V gene. Trimming took off 5 bases at V and 9 bases at J, with 11 bases between the two ends. CDR3: CASSQPGSEQFF. The CDR3 DNA reads as TGTGCCAGCAGTCAGCCCGGGAGTGAGCAGTTCTTC.

The chain carries TRBV28 and TRBJ1-3; D gene uncertain. Germline V CDR1 and CDR2: MDHEN, SYDVKM. The CDR3 runs to 19 residues. V shed 5 bases and J shed 5 bases, with 28 bases lying between them. As DNA, the CDR3 is TGTGCCAGCAGTCCTACCGAAGACTCCTCGGTGAAAGACAGAAACACCATATATTTT. This translates into CASSPTEDSSVKDRNTIYF.

This clone appeared once. V usage is TRBV7-9 and J usage is TRBJ2-3; unclear D gene. Germline V gives CDR1 SEHNR, CDR2 FQNEAQ (reference sequence). The CDR3 runs 13 residues. V lost 3 bases, J lost 2 bases, and 6 bases lay in between. CDR3 in amino acids: CASSLRITDTQYF. Here the CDR3 DNA reads TGTGCCAGCAGCTTGAGGATCACAGATACGCAGTATTTT. The full variable domain, with the rest looked up from reference TRBV7-9 and TRBJ2-3, is DTGVSQNPRHKITKRGQNVTFRCDPISEHNRLYWYRQTLGQGPEFLTYFQNEAQLEKSRLLSDRFSAERPKGSFSTLEIQRTEQGDSAMYLCASSLRITDTQYFGPGTRLTVL.